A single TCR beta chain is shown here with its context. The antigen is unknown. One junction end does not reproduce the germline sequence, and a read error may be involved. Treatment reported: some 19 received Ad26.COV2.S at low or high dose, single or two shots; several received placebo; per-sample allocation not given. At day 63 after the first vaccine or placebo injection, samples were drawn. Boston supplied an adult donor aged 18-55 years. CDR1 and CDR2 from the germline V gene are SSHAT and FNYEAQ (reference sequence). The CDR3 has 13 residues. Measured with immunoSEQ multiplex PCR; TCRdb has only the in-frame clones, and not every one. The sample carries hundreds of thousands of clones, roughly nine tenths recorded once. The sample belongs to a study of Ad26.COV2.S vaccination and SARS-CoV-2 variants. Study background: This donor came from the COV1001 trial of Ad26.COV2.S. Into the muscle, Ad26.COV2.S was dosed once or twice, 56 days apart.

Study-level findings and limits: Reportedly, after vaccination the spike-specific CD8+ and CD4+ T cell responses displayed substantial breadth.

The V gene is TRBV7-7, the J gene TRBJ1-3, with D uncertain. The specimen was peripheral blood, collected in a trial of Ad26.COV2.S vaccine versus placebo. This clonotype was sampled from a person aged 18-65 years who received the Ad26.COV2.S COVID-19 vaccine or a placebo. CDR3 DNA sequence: TGTGCTAGCAGCTCTTCGACTGGAAACACCATATATTTT. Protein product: CASSSSTGNTIYF.